These 25 T cell receptor beta chains were sequenced from one sample in a study of identical twins' blood T cells. TCRdb re-derived calls from the 5' RACE reads in MiXCR, one entry per CDR3 protein. The sample has 400,000 or so distinct CDR3 sequences; over 25% are singletons. Material for sequencing was PBMCs. The receptors shown here come from a woman aged 18-55 years in good health.

This clonotype was seen more than once but under ten times. V and J are TRBV2 and TRBJ2-2; 10 bases align to TRBD1. The CDR3 consists of 15 residues. The trim removed 6 bases at V and 2 bases at J, leaving 3 bases unmatched. Germline V gene lookup returns CDR1 SNHLY and CDR2 FYNNEI. The CDR3, as DNA: TGTGCCAGCAGCCGACAGGGGGCAAACACCGGGGAGCTGTTTTTT. It translates to CASSRQGANTGELFF.

This clonotype appeared a few times. The CDR3 DNA follows: TGCAGTGCTAATCTAGCGGGGGGGCCTTTTGAGCAGTTCTTC. It specifies CSANLAGGPFEQFF. The V call is TRBV20-1, the J call TRBJ2-1, with 12 positions matching TRBD2. The CDR3 consists of 14 residues. Germline V gene sequence: CDR1 DFQATT, CDR2 SNEGSKA (reference sequence). With V trimmed by 4 bases and J by 9 bases, 7 bases remained unmatched.

The chain employs TRBV29-1 and TRBJ1-6; TRBD1 agrees at 9 bases. The CDR3 loop spans 13 amino acids. CDR1 and CDR2 from the germline V gene are SQVTM and ANQGSEA. J was trimmed by 9 bases and V by 4 bases; bases with no gene match: 4. The CDR3 is CSVGWDRVSPLHF. CDR3 nucleotide sequence: TGCAGCGTTGGATGGGACAGGGTTTCACCCCTCCACTTT.

This clonotype has just a few counts. The gene calls are TRBV29-1 and TRBJ1-2; D ambiguous. The V gene's germline CDR1 is SQVTM and CDR2 ANQGSEA. The CDR3 totals 13 residues. The CDR3 protein is CTAVTGLTYGYTF. The CDR3 nucleotides read TGCACCGCTGTAACGGGTTTGACCTATGGCTACACCTTC.

The genes are TRBV10-3 and TRBJ1-1; 7 bases agree with TRBD1. The CDR3 covers 12 residues. Germline CDR1 ENHRY, CDR2 SYGVKD. V dropped 9 bases and J dropped 3; count of bases not matched to a gene: 4. In DNA, the CDR3 is TGTGCCATTCGACAGGGCCACACTGAAGCTTTCTTT. This gives the protein CAIRQGHTEAFF.

Regarding this clonotype: Germline is not matched at one junction end, which may reflect a read error. The CDR3, as DNA: TGTGCCGGCAGCGTGGGGGGAATCTATGGCTACACCTTC. Translation gives CAGSVGGIYGYTF. V is TRBV9 and J is TRBJ1-2; TRBD1 is a possible D gene (5 bases). The germline V gene encodes CDR1 SGDLS and CDR2 YYNGEE. The CDR3 is made up of 13 amino acids.

This chain connects TRBV20-1 to TRBJ2-2, with D perhaps given as TRBD1 or TRBD2 (5 bases each). V was shortened by 0 bases and J by 4 bases, with 12 bases between the two germline ends. Germline-derived CDR1 and CDR2 are DFQATT and SNEGSKA (reference sequence). The length of the CDR3 is 15 residues. The CDR3 region is CSARDEGRVTGELFF. CDR3 sequence (DNA): TGCAGTGCTAGAGATGAGGGCAGGGTCACCGGGGAGCTGTTTTTT.

This clonotype was found a few times. This rearrangement joins TRBV6-1 to TRBJ1-5; tentative D call: TRBD1 (5 bases). Germline loops: CDR1 MNHNS, CDR2 SASEGT. V lost 2 bases to trimming and J lost 3 bases, with 14 bases between them. The CDR3 has 16 residues. DNA for the CDR3: TGTGCCAGCAGTGAACGGGGGATTAATAACAATCAGCCCCAGCATTTT. It encodes CASSERGINNNQPQHF.

As concerns this clonotype: At one of its ends the junction is not consistent with the germline gene, which may arise from a read error. This rearrangement joins TRBV9 to TRBJ2-3; TRBD2 matches at 7 bases. The germline V gene has CDR1 SGDLS and CDR2 YYNGEE. CDR3 length: 14 amino acids. The CDR3 region is CAGSVSRGADTQYF. In nucleotides, the CDR3 is TGTGCCGGCAGCGTATCCCGGGGGGCAGATACGCAGTATTTT.

Only a few counts were recorded for this clonotype. V and J are TRBV29-1 and TRBJ2-2; possible D gene TRBD2, 6 bases. The CDR3 has 15 residues. Germline assignment: CDR1 SQVTM and CDR2 ANQGSEA. Trimming removed 3 bases from V and 0 bases from J, with 11 bases in between. The CDR3 sequence: CSVDRRGPNTGELFF. CDR3 coding DNA: TGCAGCGTTGATCGGCGGGGACCGAACACCGGGGAGCTGTTTTTT.

This clonotype was observed a few times. This chain connects TRBV29-1 to TRBJ1-3, with TRBD1 identical over 7 bases. V dropped 7 bases and J dropped 4; count of bases not matched to a gene: 7. Germline CDR1 SQVTM, CDR2 ANQGSEA. CDR3 length: 13 residues. CDR3 nucleotides: TGCAGCGCTGCCCCGGGACAGGGAAACACCATATATTTT. As protein: CSAAPGQGNTIYF. The entire variable domain, with the rest obtained from reference TRBV29-1 and TRBJ1-3, is as follows: SAVISQKPSRDICQRGTSLTIQCQVDSQVTMMFWYRQQPGQSLTLIATANQGSEATYESGFVIDKFPISRPNLTFSTLTVSNMSPEDSSIYLCSAAPGQGNTIYFGEGSWLTVV.

The rearrangement joins TRBV28 to TRBJ1-4; D unresolved. The CDR3 covers 15 residues. The germline V gene has CDR1 MDHEN and CDR2 SYDVKM. The V end was cut by 5 bases, the J end by 5 bases, with 15 bases between. The CDR3 region is CASSLIGNGNEKLFF. CDR3 sequence (DNA): TGTGCCAGCAGTCTCATCGGCAATGGGAATGAAAAACTGTTTTTT.

A single count supports this clonotype. CDR3 loop: CASSVAGVTDTQYF. The CDR3 coding sequence is TGTGCCAGCAGTGTAGCGGGAGTCACCGATACGCAGTATTTT. V and J are TRBV7-9 and TRBJ2-3; 9 nucleotides align to TRBD2. Germline CDR1 is SEHNR and CDR2 is FQNEAQ (reference sequence). The length of the CDR3 is 14 residues. Trimming removed 6 bases from V and 6 bases from J; junction bases left unmatched: 7.

To note about this clonotype: The junction shows a germline mismatch at one end, possibly a read error. The chain carries TRBV7-3 and TRBJ1-1, with D unclear. The CDR3 contains 10 residues. Germline CDR1 is SGHTA and CDR2 is FQGTGA. DNA of the CDR3: TGTGCCAGCAGCGTAACTGAAGCTTTCTTT. This gives the protein CASSVTEAFF. The entire variable domain, with the rest obtained from reference TRBV7-3 and TRBJ1-1, is as follows: GAGVSQTPSNKVTEKGKYVELRCDPISGHTALYWYRQSLGQGPEFLIYFQGTGAADDSGLPNDRFFAVRPEGSVSTLKIQRTERGDSAVYLCASSVTEAFFGQGTRLTVV.

The chain links TRBV10-3 to TRBJ1-6, with D perhaps matching TRBD1 (5 bases). The CDR3 is 14 amino acids. CDR1 ENHRY and CDR2 SYGVKD come from the germline V gene. V was trimmed by 10 bases and J by 12 bases, leaving 22 bases between them. The CDR3 DNA reads TGTGCCACCACACCCAGGGTTCGAGACCAACCCCTCCACTTT. Protein: CATTPRVRDQPLHF.

The V and J genes are TRBV6-4 and TRBJ2-1, with TRBD2 matching over 7 bases. The length of the CDR3 is 15 residues. Germline assignment: CDR1 MRHNA and CDR2 SNTAGT. V trimming: 6 bases; J trimming: 9 bases; junction bases outside the gene matches: 14. The CDR3 sequence: CASSQKTGTNSEQFF. CDR3 in DNA: TGTGCCAGCAGCCAAAAGACCGGGACTAACAGTGAGCAGTTCTTC.

The chain carries TRBV9 and TRBJ2-1, with D perhaps TRBD2 (7 bases). V lost 0 bases and J lost 6, with 13 bases in between. CDR1 and CDR2 (germline): SGDLS, YYNGEE. This CDR3 contains 15 residues. For the CDR3, the DNA is TGTGCCAGCAGCGTAGTAGGGGGGGGCGCCAATGAGCAGTTCTTC. It translates to CASSVVGGGANEQFF.

This clonotype was recorded only once. This may arise from a read error, as a much more abundant clone is one base away. The chain uses TRBV5-1 and TRBJ1-1, with D possibly being TRBD1 (5 bases). The CDR3 is 12 amino acids. Germline values: CDR1 SGHRS, CDR2 YFSETQ. The CDR3 sequence: CASSLAGAEALF. CDR3 bases: TGCGCCAGCAGCTTGGCCGGGGCTGAAGCTCTCTTT.

The J gene is TRBJ2-5, the V gene TRBV19; TRBD2 matches at 10 bases. Germline V CDR1 and CDR2: LNHDA, SQIVND (reference sequence). Trimming took 10 bases from V and 5 from J; bases not matched to a gene: 7. The CDR3 length is 13 residues. This chain's CDR3 is CATQLAGSETQYF. The CDR3 region has the DNA TGTGCCACCCAACTAGCGGGAAGCGAGACCCAGTACTTC.

Comments on this clonotype: Its ends do not fully match the called genes, so a read error is possible. The genes are TRBV20-1 and TRBJ2-7; 10 bases are shared with TRBD2. This CDR3 has 13 residues. Germline V CDR1 and CDR2: DFQATT, SNEGSKA (reference sequence). CDR3 region: CSARPSGGYEQCF. The CDR3, as DNA: TGCAGTGCTAGACCTAGCGGGGGCTACGAGCAGTGCTTC.

Comments on this clonotype: The DNA is left out, because the CDR3 cannot be placed on it with certainty; the CDR3 is given as TCRdb lists it. This CDR3 reads CASSFPWGSGNTEALF. The chain joins TRBV5-6 to TRBJ1-1; the DNA was not used to check the table's D call, TRBD1. The CDR3 spans 16 residues, counting both ends. Germline V gene sequence: CDR1 SGHDT, CDR2 YYEEEE.

The count of this clonotype is one. This chain uses TRBV7-2 with TRBJ1-5; D possibly corresponds to TRBD1 (5 bases). The CDR3 contains 15 residues. CDR1 is SGHTA, CDR2 FQGNSA, per germline. With 5 bases removed from V and 6 bases from J, the gap between germline ends came to 17 bases. CDR3 sequence reads: CASSLSRDGSQPQHF. DNA for the CDR3: TGTGCCAGCAGCCTTAGCCGGGACGGAAGTCAGCCCCAGCATTTT.

V and J are TRBV29-1 and TRBJ1-5, with 10 bases lining up with TRBD1. This CDR3 spans 14 amino acids. The germline V gene encodes CDR1 SQVTM and CDR2 ANQGSEA. V lost 4 bases to trimming and J lost 4 bases; unmatched junction nucleotides: 4. The CDR3 bases are TGCAGCGTTGCCGGGACAGGGGTGAATCAGCCCCAGCATTTT. Its protein product is CSVAGTGVNQPQHF.

The genes are TRBV6-6 and TRBJ2-7; D might be TRBD2 (6 bases). The V gene lost 5 bases and the J gene lost 9 bases, with 26 bases spanning the gap. CDR1 MNHNY and CDR2 SVGAGI come from the germline V gene (reference sequence). There are 16 residues in the CDR3. Here the CDR3 DNA reads TGTGCCAGCAGTGACCCCGGGCAGGGAGGTTTTTTACGGCAGTACTTC. This sequence encodes CASSDPGQGGFLRQYF.

V usage is TRBV20-1 and J usage is TRBJ1-1; no clear D. The CDR3 extends over 14 amino acids. The V gene's germline CDR1 is DFQATT and CDR2 SNEGSKA (reference sequence). Trimming left V 5 bases short and J 2 bases short, with 15 bases between. The CDR3 protein is CSAPHRKPNTEAFF. The DNA of the CDR3 is TGCAGTGCTCCCCACCGGAAGCCTAACACTGAAGCTTTCTTT.